Sequencing of this T cell receptor beta chain was carried out in a study of T-cell memory formation after mild COVID-19 (dated by TCRdb to the early 2020s). In terms of the full investigation: TCR sequence clusters from the two donors were largely donor specific. In two donors, T-cell clones that expanded and contracted after mild COVID-19 were tracked by sequencing TCRalpha and TCRbeta repertoires over time. Two young, previously healthy adult volunteers made up the cohort, one male and one female.

V loses 1 base, J loses 6 bases, and the germline ends lie 12 bases apart. From its cysteine to its phenylalanine, the CDR3 spans 14 amino acids. Here the CDR3 DNA is all that survives: 42 bases in frame from base 1. CDR1 LGHNA and CDR2 YSLEER were looked up in the germline V gene. The study at large found these results: Contracting CD4+ clones were found mainly in CM and EM memory subsets, while CD8+ clones were enriched in EMRA. Some responding clones were detected in pre-infection memory, suggesting pre-existing cross-reactive memory T cells joined the SARS-CoV-2 response. Whether the second-wave clones peaking on day 37 were SARS-CoV-2 specific was not confirmed. From day 15 to 85, contracting clones showed balanced CD4/CD8 phenotypes, whereas a second wave of clones that expanded from day 15 to 37 leaned towards CD4+. The study included only a couple of mild cases, and larger cohorts that include severe cases with pre-infection samples were judged to be necessary.

Sequencing relied on an Illumina NovaSeq 6000. Using 5'RACE with constant-segment primers, TCRalpha and TCRbeta cDNA libraries were constructed, with sample barcodes and unique molecular identifiers added in the process. RNA was extracted from every sample with Trizol reagent. Libraries were amplified in two PCR steps, with a second sample barcode and Illumina TruSeq adapters added in the second step. Sequencing of the libraries was done on an Illumina NovaSeq, producing 2 x 150 bp paired-end reads. As for the original processing: The reads were demultiplexed and collapsed into UMI-guided consensus sequences using migec v1.2.7. With mixcr v2.1.11, UMI consensuses were aligned to TRA and TRB V and J templates and assembled into clonotypes. Clonotypes were classified as expanded or contracted when called significant by both edgeR and NoisET, with noise models trained on biological replicates. For edgeR calls, a false discovery rate-adjusted p below 0.01 and a log2 fold-change threshold of 1 were applied. As an exploratory analysis of dynamics, max-normalized trajectories of the 1000 most abundant clonotypes were examined with PCA combined with hierarchical clustering. Each responding clone was given a CD4 or CD8 phenotype based on the CD4+ and CD8+ repertoires, which had been sequenced separately. TCRdb applied fastp at Q25 and MiXCR to the public reads, then kept only in-frame beta chains. Each entry is one CDR3 protein sequence, shown with its most common DNA and genes. TCRdb's processing, not the authors', yielded these V and J calls. This sample holds about 340,000 distinct CDR3 sequences; 15% to 20% were observed only once. More than 20% of the sample lies in the top ten.

Ficoll-Paque density gradient centrifugation was the method used to isolate PBMCs. There are a few counts of this clonotype. The specificity of this receptor is unknown. There are no base qualities to consult, and no much larger clone falls within one base. Sequencing was performed on PBMCs or a T cell subset sorted from them (not recorded which). This receptor was taken from a man in his late teens or twenties who had mild COVID-19 (a few samples of this study predate the infection). The sample titles of this study are shuffled in the database, so cell type and time point are left out; the donor was told from shared clones. The chain uses TRBV4-3 and TRBJ1-2; TRBD1 is perhaps the D gene, given 6 matching bases. This receptor has the CDR3 CASSQGAGVDGYTF. The DNA is as follows: TGCGCCAGCAGCCAAGGGGCAGGGGTTGATGGCTACACCTTC.